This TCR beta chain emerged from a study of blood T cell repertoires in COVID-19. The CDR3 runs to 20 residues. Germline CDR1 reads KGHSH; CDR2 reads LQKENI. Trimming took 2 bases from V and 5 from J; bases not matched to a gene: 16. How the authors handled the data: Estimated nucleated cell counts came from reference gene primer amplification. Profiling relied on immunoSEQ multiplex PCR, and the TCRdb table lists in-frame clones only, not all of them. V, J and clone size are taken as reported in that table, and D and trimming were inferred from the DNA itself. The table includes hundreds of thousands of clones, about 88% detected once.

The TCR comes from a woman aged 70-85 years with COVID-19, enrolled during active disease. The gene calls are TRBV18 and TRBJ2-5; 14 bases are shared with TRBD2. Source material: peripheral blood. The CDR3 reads CASSPRTIGLAGGGRETQYF. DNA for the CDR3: TGTGCCAGCTCACCAAGGACGATTGGACTAGCGGGGGGCGGCCGGGAGACCCAGTACTTC.